What follows are 3 T cell receptor beta chains derived from one specimen sequenced in a study of CD4 T cells in relation to SARS-CoV-2 and coronaviruses (dated by TCRdb to the early 2020s). No antigen has been identified for these receptors. Libraries came from the immunoSEQ multiplex PCR assay. TCRdb holds this immuneACCESS table with in-frame rearrangements only. Some clones are missing; in checked studies, unresolved V genes explain under half, and the rest has no known cause. Present in this sample are some 43,000 clones, around 79% of which were seen just once. The top ten clonotypes cover 1.4% of the sample. Sequenced: naive CD4+ T cells from PBMCs, cultured in vitro. Reading the label with the study, this specimen's cell subset or site is: naive CD4+ T cells isolated by negative enrichment. The source is an adult with COVID-19.

The V gene is TRBV4-1, the J gene TRBJ2-7, with 9 bases identical to TRBD1. V lost 4 bases and J lost 2; bases outside the gene matches: 6. The CDR3 is made up of 15 amino acids. In germline, CDR1 is MGHRA, CDR2 YSYEKL. The CDR3 DNA reads as TGCGCCAGCAGCCCCCGGGACAGGGCGGCCTACGAGCAGTACTTC. As protein: CASSPRDRAAYEQYF.

The chain couples TRBV5-1 to TRBJ2-1; tentatively, D is TRBD1 (6 bases). This CDR3 contains 13 residues. The germline V gene encodes CDR1 SGHRS and CDR2 YFSETQ. The ends were cut back, 4 bases at V and 9 bases at J, with 14 bases in the middle. CDR3: CASSQQGMSEQFF. In nucleotides, the CDR3 is TGCGCCAGCAGCCAACAGGGTATGAGTGAGCAGTTCTTC. Based on the CDR3 plus reference TRBV5-1 and TRBJ2-1, the full variable domain is KAGVTQTPRYLIKTRGQQVTLSCSPISGHRSVSWYQQTPGQGLQFLFEYFSETQRNKGNFPGRFSGRQFSNSRSEMNVSTLELGDSALYLCASSQQGMSEQFFGPGTRLTVL.

The J gene is TRBJ1-6, the V gene TRBV2; 10 bases are a match to TRBD1. The germline V gene has CDR1 SNHLY and CDR2 FYNNEI. The CDR3 spans 15 residues. V gave up 4 bases and J gave up 10 bases; unmatched junction bases: 7. This CDR3 is CASSGQGASVSPLHF. The CDR3 DNA follows: TGTGCCAGCAGTGGACAGGGGGCGAGTGTGTCACCCCTCCACTTT. Based on the CDR3 plus reference TRBV2 and TRBJ1-6, the full variable domain is EPEVTQTPSHQVTQMGQEVILRCVPISNHLYFYWYRQILGQKVEFLVSFYNNEISEKSEIFDDQFSVERPDGSNFTLKIRSTKLEDSAMYFCASSGQGASVSPLHFGNGTRLTVT.